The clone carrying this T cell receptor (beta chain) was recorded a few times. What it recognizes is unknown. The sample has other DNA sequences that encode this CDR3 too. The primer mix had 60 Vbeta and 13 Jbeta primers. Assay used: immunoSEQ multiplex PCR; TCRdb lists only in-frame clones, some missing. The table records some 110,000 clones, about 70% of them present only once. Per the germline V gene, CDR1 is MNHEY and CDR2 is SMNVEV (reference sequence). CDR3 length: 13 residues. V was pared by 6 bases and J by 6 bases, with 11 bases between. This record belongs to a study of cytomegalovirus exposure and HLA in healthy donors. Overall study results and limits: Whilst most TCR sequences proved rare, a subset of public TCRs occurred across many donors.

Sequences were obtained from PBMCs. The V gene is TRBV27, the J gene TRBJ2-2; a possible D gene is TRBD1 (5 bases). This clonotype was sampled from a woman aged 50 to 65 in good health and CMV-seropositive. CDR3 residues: CASSWWGAGELFF. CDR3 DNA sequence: TGTGCCAGCAGCTGGTGGGGCGCCGGGGAGCTGTTTTTT.